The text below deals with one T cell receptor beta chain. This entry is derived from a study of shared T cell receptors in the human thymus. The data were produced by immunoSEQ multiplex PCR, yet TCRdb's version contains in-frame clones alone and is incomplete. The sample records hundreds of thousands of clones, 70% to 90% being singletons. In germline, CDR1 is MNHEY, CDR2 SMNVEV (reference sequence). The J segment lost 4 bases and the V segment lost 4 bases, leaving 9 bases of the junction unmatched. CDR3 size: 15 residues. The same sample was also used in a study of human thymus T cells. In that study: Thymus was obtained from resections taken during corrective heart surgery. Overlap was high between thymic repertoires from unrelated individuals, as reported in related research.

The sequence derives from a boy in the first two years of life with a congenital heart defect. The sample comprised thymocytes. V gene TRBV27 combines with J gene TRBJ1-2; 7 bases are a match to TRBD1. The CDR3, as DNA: TGTGCCAGCAGTTCCACAGGGGATTTAGGCTATGGCTACACCTTC. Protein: CASSSTGDLGYGYTF.